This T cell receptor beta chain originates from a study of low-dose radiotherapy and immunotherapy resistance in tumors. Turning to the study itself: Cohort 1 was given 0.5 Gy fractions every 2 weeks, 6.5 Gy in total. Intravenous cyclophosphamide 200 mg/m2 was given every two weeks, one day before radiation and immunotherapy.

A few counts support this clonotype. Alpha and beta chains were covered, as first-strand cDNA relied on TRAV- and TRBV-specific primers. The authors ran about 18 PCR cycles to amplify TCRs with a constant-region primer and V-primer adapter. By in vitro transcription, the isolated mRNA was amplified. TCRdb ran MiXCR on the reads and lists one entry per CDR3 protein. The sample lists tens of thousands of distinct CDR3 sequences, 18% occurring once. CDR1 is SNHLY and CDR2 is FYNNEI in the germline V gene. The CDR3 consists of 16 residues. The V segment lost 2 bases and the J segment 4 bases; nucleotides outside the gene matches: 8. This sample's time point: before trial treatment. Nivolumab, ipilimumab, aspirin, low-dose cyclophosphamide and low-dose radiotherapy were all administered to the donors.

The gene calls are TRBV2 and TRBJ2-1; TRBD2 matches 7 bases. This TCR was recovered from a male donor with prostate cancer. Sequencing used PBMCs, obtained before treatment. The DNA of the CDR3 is TGTGCCAGCAGTGAACATGCGGGGGTTATTTACAATGAGCAGTTCTTC. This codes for CASSEHAGVIYNEQFF. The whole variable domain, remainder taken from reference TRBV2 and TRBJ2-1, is EPEVTQTPSHQVTQMGQEVILRCVPISNHLYFYWYRQILGQKVEFLVSFYNNEISEKSEIFDDQFSVERPDGSNFTLKIRSTKLEDSAMYFCASSEHAGVIYNEQFFGPGTRLTVL.